Listed here are 14 T cell receptor beta chains from one sample, sequenced in a study of blood T cell repertoires in COVID-19. Clones were read by immunoSEQ multiplex PCR, and TCRdb kept only the in-frame ones, dropping some. This table has roughly 360,000 clones, 88% appearing once. Material: PBMCs or T cells enriched from blood (not recorded which). The receptors shown here come from a woman in her 30s with acute COVID-19.

The sample holds a few counts of this clone. The V call is TRBV30, the J call TRBJ2-1; 8 nucleotides line up with TRBD1. This CDR3 region has 15 residues. Germline loops: CDR1 GTSNPN, CDR2 SVGIG (reference sequence). V was pared by 1 base and J by 7 bases, with 9 bases of the junction left unmatched. CDR3 coding DNA: TGTGCCTGGAGTGAGGGCAGGGGGCTTTCAAATGAGCAGTTCTTC. Translating it yields CAWSEGRGLSNEQFF.

The chain carries TRBV4-1 and TRBJ2-3; no reliable D call. The germline gives CDR1 MGHRA, CDR2 YSYEKL. V dropped 0 bases and J dropped 11 bases, with 12 bases sitting between them. This CDR3 is 13 amino acids long. CDR3 residues: CASSQDGPAKQYF. The CDR3 nucleotides are TGCGCCAGCAGCCAAGATGGGCCTGCCAAGCAGTATTTT.

The chain couples TRBV6-5 to TRBJ2-1; unclear D gene. Germline V CDR1 and CDR2: MNHEY, SVGAGI. V was pared by 6 bases and J by 2 bases, with 8 bases between. The CDR3 consists of 13 residues. The chain's CDR3 is CASRTDPYNEQFF. CDR3 bases: TGTGCCAGCAGGACTGATCCCTACAATGAGCAGTTCTTC.

The chain joins TRBV7-3 to TRBJ1-6; D is possibly TRBD1 (5 bases). Germline assignment: CDR1 SGHTA and CDR2 FQGTGA. V lost 6 bases to trimming and J lost 0 bases, with 9 bases between them. This CDR3 is 15 amino acids long. CDR3 sequence reads: CASSEGVSYNSPLHF. The DNA for the CDR3 is TGTGCCAGCAGTGAAGGGGTCTCCTATAATTCACCCCTCCACTTT.

The V gene is TRBV6-5, the J gene TRBJ1-2; tentative D call: TRBD1 (5 bases). CDR1 MNHEY and CDR2 SVGAGI come from the germline V gene. V was pared by 4 bases and J by 9 bases, with 18 bases between. CDR3 length: 14 amino acids. The CDR3 DNA reads as TGTGCCAGCAGTTCAACAGGCCCCTTGGCCCGCTACACCTTC. Protein product: CASSSTGPLARYTF.

A few counts support this clone. Additional DNA sequences in this sample encode the identical CDR3. V usage is TRBV5-1 and J usage is TRBJ1-6, with 8 bases aligning to TRBD1. J gave up 5 bases and V 0 bases, and 1 base lay outside the gene matches. Germline CDR1 and CDR2: SGHRS and YFSETQ. The CDR3 consists of 15 residues. The CDR3 DNA follows: TGCGCCAGCAGCTTGGGGACAGGGAATAATTCACCCCTCCACTTT. Protein product: CASSLGTGNNSPLHF.

The chain links TRBV7-2 to TRBJ1-1; 12 positions agree with TRBD1. J gave up 5 bases and V 3 bases, and 4 bases lay outside the gene matches. This CDR3 is built from 15 residues. Germline V gene lookup returns CDR1 SGHTA and CDR2 FQGNSA. CDR3 region: CASSFGTGGATEAFF. As DNA, the CDR3 is TGTGCCAGCAGCTTTGGGACAGGGGGCGCAACTGAAGCTTTCTTT. The whole variable domain, remainder taken from reference TRBV7-2 and TRBJ1-1, is GAGVSQSPSNKVTEKGKDVELRCDPISGHTALYWYRQSLGQGLEFLIYFQGNSAPDKSGLPSDRFSAERTGGSVSTLTIQRTQQEDSAVYLCASSFGTGGATEAFFGQGTRLTVV.

The V and J genes are TRBV5-1 and TRBJ1-6, with TRBD1 as a possible D gene (6 bases). The germline V gene encodes CDR1 SGHRS and CDR2 YFSETQ. The CDR3 has 14 residues. The V and J ends lost 2 bases and 9 bases respectively, with 12 bases between them. The DNA for the CDR3 is TGCGCCAGCAGCTTTACAGGGTTCAGTTCACCCCTCCACTTT. It is translated as CASSFTGFSSPLHF.

The CDR3 loop is CASSVTGDYEQYF. The DNA for the CDR3 is TGCGCCAGCAGCGTGACAGGCGACTACGAGCAGTACTTC. The genes are TRBV5-1 and TRBJ2-7, with D tentatively TRBD1 (6 bases). Trimming removed 4 bases from V and 3 bases from J, with 11 bases in between. This CDR3 spans 13 amino acids. Germline CDR1 is SGHRS and CDR2 is YFSETQ.

This clone was seen only once. This sequence joins TRBV6-5 and TRBJ2-7; 9 bases align to TRBD1. With 4 bases clipped from V and 6 bases from J, the junction kept 13 bases outside the gene matches. The CDR3 is made up of 16 amino acids. Germline CDR1 and CDR2: MNHEY and SVGAGI. CDR3 region: CASSLQRKQGAAEQYF. CDR3 coding DNA: TGTGCCAGCAGTTTACAACGGAAACAGGGGGCAGCCGAGCAGTACTTC.

V usage is TRBV7-9 and J usage is TRBJ2-3, with D unresolved. The CDR3 covers 13 residues. CDR1 SEHNR and CDR2 FQNEAQ come from the germline V gene (reference sequence). Between the trimmed V and J ends, which lost 6 bases and 5 bases, there was a span of 12 bases. Here the CDR3 DNA reads TGTGCCAGCAGTTCAACGCGAGGAGATACGCAGTATTTT. Residues: CASSSTRGDTQYF.

The chain is built from TRBV15 and TRBJ2-1; TRBD2 aligns across 8 bases. The V and J ends lost 6 bases and 4 bases, in that order; junction bases with no gene match: 8. Germline V lookup: CDR1 LNHNV, CDR2 YYDKDF (reference sequence). This CDR3 region has 15 residues. As DNA, the CDR3 is TGTGCCACCAGGACAGCGGGGGTGAGGTACAATGAGCAGTTCTTC. Its translation: CATRTAGVRYNEQFF.

The chain links TRBV18 to TRBJ1-3, with D possibly matching TRBD1 (5 bases). The germline gives CDR1 KGHSH, CDR2 LQKENI. This CDR3 is built from 13 residues. Trimming pared 6 bases from V and 8 bases from J, leaving 14 bases between. The CDR3 is CASSQGQEDTIYF. The CDR3 region has the DNA TGTGCCAGCTCTCAGGGTCAAGAGGACACCATATATTTT.

The gene calls are TRBV3-1 (or the pseudogene TRBV3-2) and TRBJ2-2; D not certain. There are 13 residues in the CDR3. Germline V gene lookup returns CDR1 LGHDT and CDR2 YNNKEL (reference sequence). Trimming left V 8 bases short and J 6 bases short, with 13 bases between. The DNA for the CDR3 is TGTGCCAGCTCCAAGAGAGGCGCCGGGGAGCTGTTTTTT. This translates into CASSKRGAGELFF.